This T cell receptor beta chain emerged from a study of long-term antiretroviral therapy in people with HIV. Study results and caveats: Versus controls, repertoires in people with HIV had narrower CDR3 length ranges.

Germline trimming cut 4 bases from V and 14 bases from J; bases unmatched to any gene: 6. Germline CDR1 is LNHDA and CDR2 is SQIVND (reference sequence). CDR3 length equals 12 residues. Researchers report immunoSEQ v3.0 was run at survey level. It was 40,000-50,000 T-cell genomes per sample that sequencing targeted. Method: immunoSEQ multiplex PCR; TCRdb's copy keeps in-frame clones and lacks some. The sample has 25,000 to 35,000 clones; approximately 96% are singletons. In regard to this clone: Its antigen is still unknown.

The rearrangement uses TRBV19 and TRBJ2-1, with TRBD1 identical over 9 bases. This clonotype was sampled from a man aged 30 to 39 with HIV. The sequenced sample was unsorted PBMCs, obtained 6.6 years after starting antiretroviral therapy. CDR3 in amino acids: CASSTLTGGEFF. The CDR3 nucleotides are TGTGCCAGTAGTACCTTGACAGGGGGGGAGTTCTTC.